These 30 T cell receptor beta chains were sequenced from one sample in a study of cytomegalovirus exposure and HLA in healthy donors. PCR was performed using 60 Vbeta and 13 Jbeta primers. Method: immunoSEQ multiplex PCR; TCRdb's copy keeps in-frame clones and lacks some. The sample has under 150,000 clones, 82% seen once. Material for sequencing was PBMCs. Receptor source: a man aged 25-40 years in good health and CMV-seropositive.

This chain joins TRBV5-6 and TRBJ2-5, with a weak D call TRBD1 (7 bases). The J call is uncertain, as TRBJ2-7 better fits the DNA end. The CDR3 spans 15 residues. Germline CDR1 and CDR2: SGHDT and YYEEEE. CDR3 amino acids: CASSLDPTGRYEQYF. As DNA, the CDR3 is TGTGCCAGCAGCTTGGACCCGACAGGGAGGTACGAGCAGTACTTC.

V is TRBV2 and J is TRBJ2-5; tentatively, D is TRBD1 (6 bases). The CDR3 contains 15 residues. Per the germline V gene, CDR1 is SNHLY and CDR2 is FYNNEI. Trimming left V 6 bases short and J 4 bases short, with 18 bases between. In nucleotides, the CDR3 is TGTGCCAGCAGGGGGCCCGGGACATCGGCAGAGACCCAGTACTTC. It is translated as CASRGPGTSAETQYF. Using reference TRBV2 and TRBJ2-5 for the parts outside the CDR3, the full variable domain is EPEVTQTPSHQVTQMGQEVILRCVPISNHLYFYWYRQILGQKVEFLVSFYNNEISEKSEIFDDQFSVERPDGSNFTLKIRSTKLEDSAMYFCASRGPGTSAETQYFGPGTRLLVL.

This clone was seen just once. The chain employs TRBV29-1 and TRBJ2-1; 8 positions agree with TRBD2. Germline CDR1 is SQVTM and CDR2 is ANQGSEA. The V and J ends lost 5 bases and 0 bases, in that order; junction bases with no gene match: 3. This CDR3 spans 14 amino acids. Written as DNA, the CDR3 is TGCAGCGTTTTAGCGGGAAGCTCCTACAATGAGCAGTTCTTC. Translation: CSVLAGSSYNEQFF.

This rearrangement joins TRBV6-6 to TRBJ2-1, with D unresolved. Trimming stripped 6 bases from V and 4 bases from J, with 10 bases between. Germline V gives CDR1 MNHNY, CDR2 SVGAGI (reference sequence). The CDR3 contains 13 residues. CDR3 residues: CASSRQGYNEQFF. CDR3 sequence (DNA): TGTGCCAGCAGCCGACAAGGTTACAATGAGCAGTTCTTC.

The CDR3 spells CASSLKPVSYEQYF. The DNA of the CDR3 is TGTGCCAGCAGTTTAAAGCCCGTCTCCTACGAGCAGTACTTC. The genes are TRBV27 and TRBJ2-7; D not resolved. Per germline, CDR1 MNHEY and CDR2 SMNVEV (reference sequence). Trimming took off 2 bases at V and 0 bases at J, with 8 bases between the two ends. The CDR3 extends over 14 amino acids.

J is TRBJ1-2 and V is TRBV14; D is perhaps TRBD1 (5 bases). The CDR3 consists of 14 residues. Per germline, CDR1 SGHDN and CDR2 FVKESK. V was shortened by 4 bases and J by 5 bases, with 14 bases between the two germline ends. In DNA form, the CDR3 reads TGTGCCAGCAGCCCCACCGGGCGGGGGTATGGCTACACCTTC. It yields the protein CASSPTGRGYGYTF.

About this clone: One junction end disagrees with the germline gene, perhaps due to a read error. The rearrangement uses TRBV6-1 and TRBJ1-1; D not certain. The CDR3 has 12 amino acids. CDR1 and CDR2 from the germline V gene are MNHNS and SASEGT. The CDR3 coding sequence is TGTGCCACCAGTGATAGGAACACTGAAGCTTTCTTT. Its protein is CATSDRNTEAFF.

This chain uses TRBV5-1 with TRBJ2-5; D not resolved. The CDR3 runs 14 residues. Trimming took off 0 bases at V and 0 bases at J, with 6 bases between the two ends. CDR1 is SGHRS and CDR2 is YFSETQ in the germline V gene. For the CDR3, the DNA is TGCGCCAGCAGCTTGGAACAGTACCAAGAGACCCAGTACTTC. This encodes CASSLEQYQETQYF.

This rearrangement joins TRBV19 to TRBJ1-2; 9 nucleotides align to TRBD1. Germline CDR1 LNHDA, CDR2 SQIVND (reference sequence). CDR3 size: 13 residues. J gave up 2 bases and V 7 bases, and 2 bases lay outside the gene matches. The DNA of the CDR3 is TGTGCCAGTAACGGACAGGGGAACTATGGCTACACCTTC. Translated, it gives CASNGQGNYGYTF.

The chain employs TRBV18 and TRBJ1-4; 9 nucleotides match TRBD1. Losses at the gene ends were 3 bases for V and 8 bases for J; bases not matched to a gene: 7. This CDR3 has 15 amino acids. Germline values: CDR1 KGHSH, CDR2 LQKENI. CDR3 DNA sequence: TGTGCCAGCTCACCTCTGGACAGGGGTGGGGAAAAACTGTTTTTT. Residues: CASSPLDRGGEKLFF. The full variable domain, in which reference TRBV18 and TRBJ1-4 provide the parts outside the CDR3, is NAGVMQNPRHLVRRRGQEARLRCSPMKGHSHVYWYRQLPEEGLKFMVYLQKENIIDESGMPKERFSAEFPKEGPSILRIQQVVRGDSAAYFCASSPLDRGGEKLFFGSGTQLSVL.

The CDR3 DNA sequence: TGTGCCAGCAGTTTTCGTACAGGGGGTGGGTATGGCTACACCTTC. It yields the protein CASSFRTGGGYGYTF. The V and J genes are TRBV28 and TRBJ1-2; 8 bases map to TRBD1. The CDR3 totals 15 residues. V shed 3 bases and J 5 bases; nucleotides not matched to a gene: 8. Looked up from germline, CDR1 is MDHEN and CDR2 is SYDVKM.

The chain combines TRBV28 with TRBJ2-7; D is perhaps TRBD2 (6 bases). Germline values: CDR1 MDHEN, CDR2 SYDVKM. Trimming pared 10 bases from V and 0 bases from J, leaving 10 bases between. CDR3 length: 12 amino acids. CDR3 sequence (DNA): TGTGCCACCTACGGGAGCTCCTACGAGCAGTACTTC. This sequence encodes CATYGSSYEQYF. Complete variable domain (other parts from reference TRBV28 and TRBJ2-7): DVKVTQSSRYLVKRTGEKVFLECVQDMDHENMFWYRQDPGLGLRLIYFSYDVKMKEKGDIPEGYSVSREKKERFSLILESASTNQTSMYLCATYGSSYEQYFGPGTRLTVT.

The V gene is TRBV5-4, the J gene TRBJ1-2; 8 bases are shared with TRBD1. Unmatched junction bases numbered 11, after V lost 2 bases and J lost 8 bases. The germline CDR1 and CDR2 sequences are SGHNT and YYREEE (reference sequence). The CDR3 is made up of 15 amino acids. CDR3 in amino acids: CASSFNDGQGGGYTF. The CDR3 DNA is TGTGCCAGCAGCTTCAACGATGGACAGGGAGGAGGCTACACCTTC.

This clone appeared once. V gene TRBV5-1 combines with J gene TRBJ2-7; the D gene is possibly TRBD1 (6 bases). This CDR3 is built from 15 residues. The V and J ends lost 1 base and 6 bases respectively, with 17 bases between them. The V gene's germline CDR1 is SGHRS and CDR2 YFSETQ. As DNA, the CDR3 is TGCGCCAGCAGCTTGTTGTACAGGGCTAATCCCGAGCAGTACTTC. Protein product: CASSLLYRANPEQYF.

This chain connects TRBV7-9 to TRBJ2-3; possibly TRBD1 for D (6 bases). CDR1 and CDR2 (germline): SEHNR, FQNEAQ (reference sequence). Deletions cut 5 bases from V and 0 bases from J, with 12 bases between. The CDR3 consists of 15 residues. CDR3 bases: TGTGCCAGCAGCCCTTTACAGGGAAGCACAGATACGCAGTATTTT. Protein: CASSPLQGSTDTQYF.

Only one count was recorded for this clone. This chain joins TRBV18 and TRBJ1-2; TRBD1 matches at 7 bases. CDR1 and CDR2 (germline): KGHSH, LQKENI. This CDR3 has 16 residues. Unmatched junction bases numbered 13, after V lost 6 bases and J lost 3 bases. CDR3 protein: CASSPNKGQSDYGYTF. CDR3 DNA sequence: TGTGCCAGCTCCCCTAACAAGGGACAGTCGGACTATGGCTACACCTTC. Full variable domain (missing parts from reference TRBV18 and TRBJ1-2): NAGVMQNPRHLVRRRGQEARLRCSPMKGHSHVYWYRQLPEEGLKFMVYLQKENIIDESGMPKERFSAEFPKEGPSILRIQQVVRGDSAAYFCASSPNKGQSDYGYTFGSGTRLTVV.

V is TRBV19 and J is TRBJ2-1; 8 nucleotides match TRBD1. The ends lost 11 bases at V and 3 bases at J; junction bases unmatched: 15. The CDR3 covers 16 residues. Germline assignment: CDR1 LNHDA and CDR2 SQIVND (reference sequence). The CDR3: CAVGRGPGGFYNEQFF. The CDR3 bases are TGTGCCGTAGGCAGGGGGCCTGGGGGCTTCTACAATGAGCAGTTCTTC. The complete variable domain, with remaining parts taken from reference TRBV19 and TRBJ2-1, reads DGGITQSPKYLFRKEGQNVTLSCEQNLNHDAMYWYRQDPGQGLRLIYYSQIVNDFQKGDIAEGYSVSREKKESFPLTVTSAQKNPTAFYLCAVGRGPGGFYNEQFFGPGTRLTVL.

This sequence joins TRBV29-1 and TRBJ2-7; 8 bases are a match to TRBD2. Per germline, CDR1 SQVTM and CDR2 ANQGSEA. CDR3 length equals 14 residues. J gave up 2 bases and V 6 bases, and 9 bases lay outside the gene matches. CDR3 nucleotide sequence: TGCAGCGTCGGGGACCAGCGGGGGACCTACGAGCAGTACTTC. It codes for CSVGDQRGTYEQYF.

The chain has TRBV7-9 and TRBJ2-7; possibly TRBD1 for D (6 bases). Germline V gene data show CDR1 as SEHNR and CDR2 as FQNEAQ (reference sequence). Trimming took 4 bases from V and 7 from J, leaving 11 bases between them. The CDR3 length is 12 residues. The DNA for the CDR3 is TGTGCCAGCAGCTGGACAGCTCGGGAGCAGTACTTC. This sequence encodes CASSWTAREQYF.

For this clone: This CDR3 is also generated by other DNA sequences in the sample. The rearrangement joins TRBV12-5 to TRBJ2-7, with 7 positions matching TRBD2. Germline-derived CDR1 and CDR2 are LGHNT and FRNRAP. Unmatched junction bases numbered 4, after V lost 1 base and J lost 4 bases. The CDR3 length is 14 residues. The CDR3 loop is CASGLGGSIYEQYF. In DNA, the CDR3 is TGTGCTAGTGGTTTGGGCGGGAGCATTTACGAGCAGTACTTC.

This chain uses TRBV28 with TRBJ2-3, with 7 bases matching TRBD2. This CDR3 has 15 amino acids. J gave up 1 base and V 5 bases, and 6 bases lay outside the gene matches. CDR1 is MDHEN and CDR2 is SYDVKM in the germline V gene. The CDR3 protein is CASSTRLAGTDTQYF. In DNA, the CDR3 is TGTGCCAGCAGTACCCGACTAGCCGGCACAGATACGCAGTATTTT.

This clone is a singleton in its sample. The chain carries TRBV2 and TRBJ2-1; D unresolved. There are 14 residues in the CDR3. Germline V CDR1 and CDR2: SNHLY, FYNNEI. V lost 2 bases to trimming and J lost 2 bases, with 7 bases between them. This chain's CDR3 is CASSEPLAYNEQFF. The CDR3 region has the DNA TGTGCCAGCAGTGAACCGCTAGCCTACAATGAGCAGTTCTTC.

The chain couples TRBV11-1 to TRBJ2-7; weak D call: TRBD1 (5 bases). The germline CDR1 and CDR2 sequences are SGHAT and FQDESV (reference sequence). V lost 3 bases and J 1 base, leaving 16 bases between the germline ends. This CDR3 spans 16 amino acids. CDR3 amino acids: CASSLDGAQRSYEQYF. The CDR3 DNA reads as TGTGCCAGCAGCTTGGATGGGGCTCAAAGATCCTACGAGCAGTACTTC.

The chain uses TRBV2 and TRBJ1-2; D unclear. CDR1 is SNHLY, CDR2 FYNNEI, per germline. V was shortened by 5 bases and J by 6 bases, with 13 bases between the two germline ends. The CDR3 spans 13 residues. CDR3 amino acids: CASSLSQIHGYTF. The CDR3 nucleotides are TGTGCCAGCAGTTTGTCACAGATCCATGGCTACACCTTC.

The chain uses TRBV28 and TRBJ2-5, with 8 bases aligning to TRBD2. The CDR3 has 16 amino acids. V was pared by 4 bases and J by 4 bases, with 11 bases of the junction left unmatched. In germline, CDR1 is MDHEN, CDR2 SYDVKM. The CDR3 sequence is CASSSSRGGQGETQYF. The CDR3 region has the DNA TGTGCCAGCAGTTCATCTCGGGGGGGCCAGGGAGAGACCCAGTACTTC.

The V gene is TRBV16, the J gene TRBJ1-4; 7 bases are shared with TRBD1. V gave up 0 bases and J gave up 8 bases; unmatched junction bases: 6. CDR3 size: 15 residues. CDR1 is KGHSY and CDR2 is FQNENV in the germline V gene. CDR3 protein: CASSQSRTGREKLFF. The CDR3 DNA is TGTGCCAGCAGCCAATCTCGGACAGGACGGGAAAAACTGTTTTTT. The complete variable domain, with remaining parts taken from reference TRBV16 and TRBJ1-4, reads GEEVAQTPKHLVRGEGQKAKLYCAPIKGHSYVFWYQQVLKNEFKFLISFQNENVFDETGMPKERFSAKCLPNSPCSLEIQATKLEDSAVYFCASSQSRTGREKLFFGSGTQLSVL.

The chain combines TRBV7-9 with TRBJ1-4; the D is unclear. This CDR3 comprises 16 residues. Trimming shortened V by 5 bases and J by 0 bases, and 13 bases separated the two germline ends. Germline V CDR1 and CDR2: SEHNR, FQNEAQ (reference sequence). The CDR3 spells CASSPPGVATNEKLFF. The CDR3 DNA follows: TGTGCCAGCAGCCCCCCCGGAGTTGCAACTAATGAAAAACTGTTTTTT.

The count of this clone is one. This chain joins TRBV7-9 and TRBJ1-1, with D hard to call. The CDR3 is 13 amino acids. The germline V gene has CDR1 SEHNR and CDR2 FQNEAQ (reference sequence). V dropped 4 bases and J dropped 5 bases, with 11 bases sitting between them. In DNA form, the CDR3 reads TGTGCCAGCAGCTATACGGTTGAGACTGAAGCTTTCTTT. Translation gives CASSYTVETEAFF.

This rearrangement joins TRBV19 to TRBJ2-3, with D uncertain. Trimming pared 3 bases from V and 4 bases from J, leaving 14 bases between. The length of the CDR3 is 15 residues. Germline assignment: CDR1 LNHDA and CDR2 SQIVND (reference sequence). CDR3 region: CASSIGGYVADTQYF. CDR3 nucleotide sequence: TGTGCCAGTAGTATCGGCGGATACGTTGCAGATACGCAGTATTTT. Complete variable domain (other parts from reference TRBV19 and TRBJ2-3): DGGITQSPKYLFRKEGQNVTLSCEQNLNHDAMYWYRQDPGQGLRLIYYSQIVNDFQKGDIAEGYSVSREKKESFPLTVTSAQKNPTAFYLCASSIGGYVADTQYFGPGTRLTVL.

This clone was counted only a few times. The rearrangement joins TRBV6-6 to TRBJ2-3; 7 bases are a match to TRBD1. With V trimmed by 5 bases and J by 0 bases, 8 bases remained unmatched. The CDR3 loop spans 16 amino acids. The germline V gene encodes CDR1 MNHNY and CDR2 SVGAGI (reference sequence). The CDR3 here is CASSPGTEPSTDTQYF. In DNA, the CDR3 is TGTGCCAGCAGTCCCGGGACAGAGCCTAGCACAGATACGCAGTATTTT.